The 24 T cell receptor beta chains presented below share a single source sample, sequenced in a study of blood T cells in healthy people across ages. Sample-barcoded 5' priming and a J-beta primer mix drove a second PCR of roughly 7 to 11 cycles. MiXCR, run by TCRdb on the 5' RACE reads, gives a single entry per CDR3 protein. The data show some 1.5 million distinct CDR3 sequences, over 25% seen once. Sequenced material: blood. All receptors derive from a woman between 25 and 40 years old in good health.

This clonotype has just a few counts. This chain connects TRBV20-1 to TRBJ1-4, with 8 bases that match TRBD1. CDR3 size: 15 residues. V trimming: 6 bases; J trimming: 2 bases; junction bases outside the gene matches: 8. Germline values: CDR1 DFQATT, CDR2 SNEGSKA (reference sequence). The CDR3 spells CSAPDRGSTNEKLFF. DNA of the CDR3: TGCAGTGCCCCTGACAGGGGAAGCACTAATGAAAAACTGTTTTTT.

This clonotype has only a few counts. The genes are TRBV6-6 and TRBJ1-5, with a tentative D call TRBD1 (5 bases). Trimming removed 5 bases at V and 0 bases at J, with 17 bases between. Per the germline V gene, CDR1 is MNHNY and CDR2 is SVGAGI (reference sequence). The CDR3 loop spans 17 amino acids. The CDR3 protein is CASSPRDGPSSNQPQHF. CDR3 in DNA: TGTGCCAGCAGTCCGCGGGACGGGCCAAGTAGCAATCAGCCCCAGCATTTT.

This clonotype was seen a few times. This chain uses TRBV29-1 with TRBJ2-3; maybe TRBD2 (7 bases). This CDR3 is built from 13 residues. V lost 5 bases and J lost 2, with 11 bases in between. The germline V gene has CDR1 SQVTM and CDR2 ANQGSEA. The CDR3: CSVRGGYTDTQYF. CDR3 DNA sequence: TGCAGCGTTAGGGGGGGGTACACAGATACGCAGTATTTT.

This clonotype has at least ten counts. The genes are TRBV7-9 and TRBJ2-1; unclear D gene. The CDR3 spans 11 residues. Trimming stripped 6 bases from V and 8 bases from J, with 8 bases between. The germline V gene encodes CDR1 SEHNR and CDR2 FQNEAQ (reference sequence). Written as DNA, the CDR3 is TGTGCCAGCAGGGACCCCTATGAGCAGTTCTTC. It yields the protein CASRDPYEQFF.

This clonotype has only a few counts. The gene calls are TRBV10-3 and TRBJ1-2; D ambiguous. V shed 2 bases and J shed 5 bases, with 9 bases lying between them. The CDR3 has 13 residues. Germline loops: CDR1 ENHRY, CDR2 SYGVKD. Here the CDR3 DNA reads TGTGCCATCAGTGAGACCCCTGATTATGGCTACACCTTC. As protein: CAISETPDYGYTF.

The V gene is TRBV14, the J gene TRBJ2-1; 11 bases agree with TRBD2. V lost 4 bases to trimming and J lost 8 bases; unmatched junction nucleotides: 13. The CDR3 has 17 amino acids. Germline V gene lookup returns CDR1 SGHDN and CDR2 FVKESK. The DNA for the CDR3 is TGTGCCAGCAGCCGGGACCGGCGACTAGCGGGACCCTATGAGCAGTTCTTC. This sequence encodes CASSRDRRLAGPYEQFF.

The chain has TRBV7-2 and TRBJ2-7; TRBD2 agrees at 7 bases. The CDR3 has 13 amino acids. Per germline, CDR1 SGHTA and CDR2 FQGNSA. V shed 5 bases, J shed 3 bases, and the junction held 4 bases outside the gene matches. CDR3 protein: CASSASSGYEQYF. DNA of the CDR3: TGTGCCAGCAGCGCCTCTAGCGGCTACGAGCAGTACTTC. Full variable domain (missing parts from reference TRBV7-2 and TRBJ2-7): GAGVSQSPSNKVTEKGKDVELRCDPISGHTALYWYRQSLGQGLEFLIYFQGNSAPDKSGLPSDRFSAERTGGSVSTLTIQRTQQEDSAVYLCASSASSGYEQYFGPGTRLTVT.

The DNA for the CDR3 is TGTGCCAGCAGCCAAGGAGCGGGTCCCTCCTACGAGCAGTACTTC. It yields the protein CASSQGAGPSYEQYF. The rearrangement uses TRBV3-1 and TRBJ2-7; D is possibly TRBD2 (6 bases). CDR1 and CDR2 (germline): LGHDT, YNNKEL (reference sequence). V was cut by 1 base and J by 0 bases, with 10 bases left in between. The CDR3 contains 15 residues.

The chain uses TRBV2 and TRBJ1-1; no clear D. Trimming stripped 1 base from V and 3 bases from J, with 12 bases between. The CDR3 runs to 15 residues. Germline V CDR1 and CDR2: SNHLY, FYNNEI. DNA for the CDR3: TGTGCCAGCAGTGAAGAGGTGGGCCCAGACACTGAAGCTTTCTTT. It translates to CASSEEVGPDTEAFF.

This chain joins TRBV19 and TRBJ2-5; 8 positions agree with TRBD1. V shed 4 bases, J shed 2 bases, and the junction held 6 bases outside the gene matches. Per the germline V gene, CDR1 is LNHDA and CDR2 is SQIVND (reference sequence). The CDR3 has 15 amino acids. The chain's CDR3 is CASSTPGQVQETQYF. The CDR3 DNA reads as TGTGCCAGTAGTACCCCGGGACAGGTGCAAGAGACCCAGTACTTC.

This clonotype was detected ten times or more. V is TRBV7-8 and J is TRBJ2-7, with 7 bases identical to TRBD1. Germline CDR1 and CDR2: SGHVS and FQNEAQ. With V trimmed by 5 bases and J by 3 bases, 7 bases remained unmatched. The CDR3 is 14 amino acids. CDR3 DNA sequence: TGTGCCAGCAGCCCAAAAGGGGGCAGCTACGAGCAGTACTTC. As protein: CASSPKGGSYEQYF.

The table lists this clonotype with a few counts. The rearrangement uses TRBV7-2 and TRBJ1-2, with 9 bases aligning to TRBD1. V shed 1 base and J 7 bases; nucleotides not matched to a gene: 10. The CDR3 covers 16 residues. Germline CDR1 reads SGHTA; CDR2 reads FQGNSA. The CDR3 is CASSLGQGESMTGYTF. DNA of the CDR3: TGTGCCAGCAGCTTAGGACAGGGGGAATCGATGACTGGCTACACCTTC.

This clonotype was recorded a few times. A clone one base away is much larger, so this may be a read error. The chain combines TRBV10-1 with TRBJ2-1; the match to TRBD1 covers 11 bases. CDR3 length: 14 amino acids. CDR1 WNHNN and CDR2 SYGVQD come from the germline V gene (reference sequence). Trimming at V came to 7 bases and at J to 6 bases, leaving 5 bases not matched to a gene. The CDR3 is CASTPGTGGNEQFF. The CDR3 nucleotides are TGCGCCAGCACCCCCGGGACAGGGGGCAATGAGCAGTTCTTC.

This chain uses TRBV27 with TRBJ1-1, with D unclear. Germline values: CDR1 MNHEY, CDR2 SMNVEV (reference sequence). This CDR3 is built from 15 residues. The V end lost 3 bases, the J end lost 1 base, and 12 bases lay between the germline ends. The CDR3 DNA reads TGTGCCAGCAGTTTTAATGTCTTACCGAACACTGAAGCTTTCTTT. Translating gives CASSFNVLPNTEAFF.

J is TRBJ2-5 and V is TRBV10-3; 13 positions match TRBD2. With V trimmed by 4 bases and J by 11 bases, 10 bases remained unmatched. The germline V gene has CDR1 ENHRY and CDR2 SYGVKD. This CDR3 region has 15 residues. The CDR3 loop reads CAISGGTSGEYGQYF. The CDR3 DNA reads as TGTGCCATCAGTGGAGGGACTAGCGGGGAGTACGGGCAGTACTTC.

CDR3 sequence reads: CASSPGPRGGSGELFF. The DNA of the CDR3 is TGCGCCAGCAGCCCTGGACCAAGGGGAGGTAGCGGGGAGCTGTTTTTT. The chain is built from TRBV5-1 and TRBJ2-2, with a tentative D call TRBD2 (6 bases). This CDR3 contains 16 residues. V was cut by 4 bases and J by 7 bases, with 20 bases left in between. The germline V gene has CDR1 SGHRS and CDR2 YFSETQ.

V usage is TRBV28 and J usage is TRBJ2-7, with 10 bases aligning to TRBD1. The trim removed 4 bases at V and 6 bases at J, leaving 6 bases unmatched. The CDR3 is made up of 14 amino acids. CDR1 is MDHEN and CDR2 is SYDVKM in the germline V gene. The CDR3 loop is CASSSTGGSREQYF. The CDR3 DNA is TGTGCCAGCAGTTCGACAGGGGGCTCCCGCGAGCAGTACTTC. The full variable domain, its missing parts supplied by reference TRBV28 and TRBJ2-7, is DVKVTQSSRYLVKRTGEKVFLECVQDMDHENMFWYRQDPGLGLRLIYFSYDVKMKEKGDIPEGYSVSREKKERFSLILESASTNQTSMYLCASSSTGGSREQYFGPGTRLTVT.

This clonotype was picked up many times. The rearrangement uses TRBV4-2 and TRBJ2-7; TRBD2 is a possible D gene (6 bases). The V gene lost 3 bases and the J gene lost 2 bases, with 8 bases spanning the gap. Germline loops: CDR1 LGHNA, CDR2 YNFKEQ. The CDR3 is 13 residues long. CDR3 residues: CASSQGGPYEQYF. The CDR3 coding sequence is TGTGCCAGCAGCCAGGGGGGACCCTACGAGCAGTACTTC.

Note on this clonotype: A clone one base away is much larger, so this may be a read error. The rearrangement joins TRBV7-2 to TRBJ2-5; a weak D match, TRBD1 (7 bases). Germline loops: CDR1 SGHTA, CDR2 FQGNSA. This CDR3 region has 16 residues. Between the trimmed V and J ends, which lost 5 bases and 11 bases, there was a span of 27 bases. The CDR3 sequence: CASSPPPGGTSNEQYF. CDR3 in DNA: TGTGCCAGCAGCCCGCCCCCAGGGGGAACTAGCAATGAGCAGTACTTC.

The V call is TRBV7-9, the J call TRBJ1-5; D remains unclear. CDR3 size: 13 residues. With 7 bases removed from V and 6 bases from J, the gap between germline ends came to 13 bases. Germline V gene sequence: CDR1 SEHNR, CDR2 FQNEAQ (reference sequence). CDR3 sequence: CASNFGDGQPQHF. The CDR3 DNA reads TGTGCCAGCAACTTCGGGGATGGTCAGCCCCAGCATTTT.

The J gene is TRBJ1-2, the V gene TRBV20-1; D is perhaps TRBD1 (5 bases). The CDR3 loop spans 14 amino acids. Germline CDR1 DFQATT, CDR2 SNEGSKA (reference sequence). V lost 6 bases and J lost 8, with 22 bases in between. The CDR3 coding sequence is TGCAGTGCCCAACCGGGGAGGGGTCAGGGAGGCTACACCTTC. Translated, it gives CSAQPGRGQGGYTF.

This clonotype was seen many times. V is TRBV19 and J is TRBJ2-5; 7 nucleotides align to TRBD1. The V and J ends lost 7 bases and 2 bases, in that order; junction bases with no gene match: 7. CDR1 and CDR2 from the germline V gene are LNHDA and SQIVND (reference sequence). This CDR3 spans 14 amino acids. CDR3: CASTGTGDQETQYF. The CDR3 nucleotides are TGTGCCAGTACAGGAACAGGGGATCAAGAGACCCAGTACTTC.

This clonotype has just a few counts. The V call is TRBV12-5, the J call TRBJ1-2, with 8 bases aligning to TRBD1. The trim removed 1 base at V and 8 bases at J, leaving 6 bases unmatched. The CDR3 sequence is 14 residues long. Germline CDR1 LGHNT, CDR2 FRNRAP. CDR3 sequence reads: CASGLDLGQGGYTF. DNA for the CDR3: TGTGCTAGTGGTTTGGATCTCGGACAGGGAGGCTACACCTTC.

This clonotype has only a few counts. For the CDR3, the DNA is TGTGCCAGCAGCTTAGTCCAGGTCCCCTACGAGCAGTACTTC. It specifies CASSLVQVPYEQYF. The rearrangement joins TRBV7-9 to TRBJ2-7; D gene uncertain. The germline V and J ends were trimmed by 1 base and 2 bases, with 9 bases remaining between them. The germline V gene encodes CDR1 SEHNR and CDR2 FQNEAQ (reference sequence). The CDR3 consists of 14 residues.